This TCR beta chain was captured in a study of beta chain features in type 1 diabetes. Study-level background: Healthy donors resembled patients in age, gender and cell yields.

The entirety of the isolated RNA underwent reverse transcription, so expressed TCRB transcripts were sequenced. Sequencing was performed with immunoSEQ multiplex PCR; in TCRdb, only in-frame clones are kept and a portion is missing. The sample includes 350,000 to 400,000 clones, roughly 16% of them seen just once. General study results and limits: Possible PCR preference for shorter templates applied equally to patients and controls. There was no resolution here of whether HLA type influences TCRB rearrangement. It was among patients, rather than healthy donors, that naive, central memory and Treg TCRB repertoires appeared more similar.

The CDR3 runs 13 residues. The V gene's germline CDR1 is GTSNPN and CDR2 SVGIG (reference sequence). V lost 3 bases to trimming and J lost 3 bases, with 9 bases between them. Concerning this clone: The antigen remains unidentified.

The material sequenced was naive CD4+ T cells from blood. This TCR was recovered from a woman between 18 and 29 years old in good health. The genes are TRBV30 and TRBJ1-5; D possibly corresponds to TRBD1 (5 bases). CDR3 DNA: TGTGCCTGGAGCCGACAGCACAATCAGCCCCAGCATTTT. Amino acid sequence: CAWSRQHNQPQHF.